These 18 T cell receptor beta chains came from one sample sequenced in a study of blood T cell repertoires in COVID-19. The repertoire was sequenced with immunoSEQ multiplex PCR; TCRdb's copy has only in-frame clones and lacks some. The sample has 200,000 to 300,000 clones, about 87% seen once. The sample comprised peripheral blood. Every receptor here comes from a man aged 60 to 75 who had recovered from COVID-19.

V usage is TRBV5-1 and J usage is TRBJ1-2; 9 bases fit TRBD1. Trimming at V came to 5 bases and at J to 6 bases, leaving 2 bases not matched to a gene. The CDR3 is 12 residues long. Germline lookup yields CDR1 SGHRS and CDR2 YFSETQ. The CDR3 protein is CASRTGGNGYTF. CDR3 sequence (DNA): TGCGCCAGCAGAACAGGGGGCAATGGCTACACCTTC.

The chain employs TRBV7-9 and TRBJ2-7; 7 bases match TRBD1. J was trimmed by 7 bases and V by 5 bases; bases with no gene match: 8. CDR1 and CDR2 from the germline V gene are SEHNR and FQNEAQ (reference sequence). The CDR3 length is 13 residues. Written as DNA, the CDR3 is TGTGCCAGCAGCCACCGGACAGGCCAAGAGCAGTACTTC. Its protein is CASSHRTGQEQYF.

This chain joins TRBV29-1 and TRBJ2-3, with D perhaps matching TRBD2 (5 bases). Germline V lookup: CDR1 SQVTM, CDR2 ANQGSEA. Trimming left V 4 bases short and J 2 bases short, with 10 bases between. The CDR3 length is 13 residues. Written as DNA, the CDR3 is TGCAGCGTTGTGCAGCGGTTCACAGATACGCAGTATTTT. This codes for CSVVQRFTDTQYF.

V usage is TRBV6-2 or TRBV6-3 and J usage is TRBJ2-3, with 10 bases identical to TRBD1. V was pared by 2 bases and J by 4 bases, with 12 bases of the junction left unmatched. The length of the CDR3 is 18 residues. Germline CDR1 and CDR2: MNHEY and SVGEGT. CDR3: CASSYRLPGQGFPDTQYF. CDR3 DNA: TGTGCCAGCAGTTACCGACTTCCGGGACAGGGGTTTCCAGATACGCAGTATTTT.

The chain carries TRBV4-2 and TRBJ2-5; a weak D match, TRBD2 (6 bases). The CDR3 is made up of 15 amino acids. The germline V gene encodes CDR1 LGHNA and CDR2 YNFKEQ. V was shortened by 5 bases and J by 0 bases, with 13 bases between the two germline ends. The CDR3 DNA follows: TGTGCCAGCAGCAAGCGGGTTGGACACCAAGAGACCCAGTACTTC. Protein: CASSKRVGHQETQYF.

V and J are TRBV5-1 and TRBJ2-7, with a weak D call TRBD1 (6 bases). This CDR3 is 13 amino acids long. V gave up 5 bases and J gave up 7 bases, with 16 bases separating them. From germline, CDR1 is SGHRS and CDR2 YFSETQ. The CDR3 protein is CASSSHTGREQYF. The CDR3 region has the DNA TGCGCCAGCAGTTCTCATACAGGGCGGGAGCAGTACTTC. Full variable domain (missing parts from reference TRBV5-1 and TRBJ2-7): KAGVTQTPRYLIKTRGQQVTLSCSPISGHRSVSWYQQTPGQGLQFLFEYFSETQRNKGNFPGRFSGRQFSNSRSEMNVSTLELGDSALYLCASSSHTGREQYFGPGTRLTVT.

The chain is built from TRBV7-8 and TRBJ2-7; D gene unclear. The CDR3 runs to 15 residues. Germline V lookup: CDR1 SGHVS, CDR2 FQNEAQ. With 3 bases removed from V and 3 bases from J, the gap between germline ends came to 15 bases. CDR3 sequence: CASSFSRMLSYEQYF. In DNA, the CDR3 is TGTGCCAGCAGCTTTTCCCGAATGCTTAGCTACGAGCAGTACTTC.

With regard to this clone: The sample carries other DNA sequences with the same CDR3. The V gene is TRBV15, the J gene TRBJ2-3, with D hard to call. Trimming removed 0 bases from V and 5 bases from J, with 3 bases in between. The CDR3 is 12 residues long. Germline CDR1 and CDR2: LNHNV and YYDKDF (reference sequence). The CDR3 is CATSRDRDTQYF. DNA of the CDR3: TGTGCCACCAGCAGAGACCGAGATACGCAGTATTTT.

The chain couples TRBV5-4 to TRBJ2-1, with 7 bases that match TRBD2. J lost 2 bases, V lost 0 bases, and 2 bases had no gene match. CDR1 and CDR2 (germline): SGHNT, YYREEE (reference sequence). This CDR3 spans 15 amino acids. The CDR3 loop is CASSLAGGTYNEQFF. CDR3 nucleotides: TGTGCCAGCAGCTTGGCCGGGGGGACCTACAATGAGCAGTTCTTC.

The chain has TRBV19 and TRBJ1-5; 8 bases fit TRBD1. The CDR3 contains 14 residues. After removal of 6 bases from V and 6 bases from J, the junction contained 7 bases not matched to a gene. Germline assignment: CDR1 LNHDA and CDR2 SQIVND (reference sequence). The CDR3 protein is CASRDRVESQPQHF. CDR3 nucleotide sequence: TGTGCCAGTAGGGACAGGGTTGAGAGTCAGCCCCAGCATTTT. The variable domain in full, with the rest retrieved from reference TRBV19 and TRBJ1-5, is DGGITQSPKYLFRKEGQNVTLSCEQNLNHDAMYWYRQDPGQGLRLIYYSQIVNDFQKGDIAEGYSVSREKKESFPLTVTSAQKNPTAFYLCASRDRVESQPQHFGDGTRLSIL.

The CDR3 loop reads CASSSTGGQPQHF. Written as DNA, the CDR3 is TGCGCCAGCAGCTCGACAGGGGGTCAGCCCCAGCATTTT. The V call is TRBV5-1, the J call TRBJ1-5; 9 bases match TRBD1. With V trimmed by 3 bases and J by 6 bases, 1 base remained unmatched. CDR1 SGHRS and CDR2 YFSETQ come from the germline V gene. The CDR3 extends over 13 amino acids.

The CDR3 protein is CASSRLGTGERDEQYF. The CDR3, as DNA: TGTGCCAGCAGCCGACTAGGGACAGGAGAAAGAGACGAGCAGTACTTC. This sequence joins TRBV7-6 and TRBJ2-7; 8 bases are a match to TRBD1. The CDR3 runs to 16 residues. Looked up from germline, CDR1 is SGHVS and CDR2 is FNYEAQ. V shed 5 bases, J shed 5 bases, and the junction held 14 bases outside the gene matches.

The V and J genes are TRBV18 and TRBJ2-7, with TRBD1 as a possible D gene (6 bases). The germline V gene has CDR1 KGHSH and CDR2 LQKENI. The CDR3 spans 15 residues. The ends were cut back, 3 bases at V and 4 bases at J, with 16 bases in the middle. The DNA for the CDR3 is TGTGCCAGCTCACCCCTAGACAGGCCCGGATACGAGCAGTACTTC. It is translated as CASSPLDRPGYEQYF.

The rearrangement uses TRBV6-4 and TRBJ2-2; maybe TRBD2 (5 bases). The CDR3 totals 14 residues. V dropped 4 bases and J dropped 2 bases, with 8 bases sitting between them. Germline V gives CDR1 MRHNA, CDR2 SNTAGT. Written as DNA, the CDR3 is TGTGCCAGCAGTGTATCGGGAAACACCGGGGAGCTGTTTTTT. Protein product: CASSVSGNTGELFF.

CDR3: CASSSRSPPTDTQYF. The DNA for the CDR3 is TGTGCCAGCAGCTCCCGGAGCCCCCCCACAGATACGCAGTATTTT. This sequence joins TRBV7-6 and TRBJ2-3; D ambiguous. This CDR3 is built from 15 residues. CDR1 SGHVS and CDR2 FNYEAQ come from the germline V gene. The V end lost 4 bases, the J end lost 2 bases, and 13 bases lay between the germline ends.

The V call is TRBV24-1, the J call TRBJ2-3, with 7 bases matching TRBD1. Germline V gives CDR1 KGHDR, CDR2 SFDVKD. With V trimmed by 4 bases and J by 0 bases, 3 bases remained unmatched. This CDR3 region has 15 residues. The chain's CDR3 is CATSDNRGSTDTQYF. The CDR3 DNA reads TGTGCCACCAGTGACAACAGGGGAAGCACAGATACGCAGTATTTT.

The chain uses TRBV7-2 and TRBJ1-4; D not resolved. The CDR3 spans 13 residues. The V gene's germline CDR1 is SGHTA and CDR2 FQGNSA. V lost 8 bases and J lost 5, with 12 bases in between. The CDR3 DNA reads TGTGCCAGCGGTCGGGTGTTCAATGAAAAACTGTTTTTT. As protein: CASGRVFNEKLFF.

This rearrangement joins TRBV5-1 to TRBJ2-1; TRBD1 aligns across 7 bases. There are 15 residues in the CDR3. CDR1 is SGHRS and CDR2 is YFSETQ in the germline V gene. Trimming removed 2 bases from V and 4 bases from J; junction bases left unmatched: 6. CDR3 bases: TGCGCCAGCAGCTTTTTGCGGACAGGATACAATGAGCAGTTCTTC. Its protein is CASSFLRTGYNEQFF.